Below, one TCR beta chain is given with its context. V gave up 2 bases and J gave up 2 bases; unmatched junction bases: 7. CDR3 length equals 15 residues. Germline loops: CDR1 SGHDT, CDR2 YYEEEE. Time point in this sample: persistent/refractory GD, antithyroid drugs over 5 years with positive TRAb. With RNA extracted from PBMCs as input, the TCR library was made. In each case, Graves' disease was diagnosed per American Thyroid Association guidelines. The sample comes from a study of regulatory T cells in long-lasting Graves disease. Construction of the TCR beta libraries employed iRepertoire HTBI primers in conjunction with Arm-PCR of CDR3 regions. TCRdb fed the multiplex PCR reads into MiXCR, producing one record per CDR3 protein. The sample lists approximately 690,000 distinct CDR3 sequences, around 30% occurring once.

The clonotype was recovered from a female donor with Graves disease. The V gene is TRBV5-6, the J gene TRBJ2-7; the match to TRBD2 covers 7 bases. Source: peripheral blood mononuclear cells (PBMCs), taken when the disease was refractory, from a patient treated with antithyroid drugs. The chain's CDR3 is CASSFAGGGAYEQYF. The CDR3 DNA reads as TGTGCCAGCAGCTTTGCTGGCGGGGGAGCCTACGAGCAGTACTTC. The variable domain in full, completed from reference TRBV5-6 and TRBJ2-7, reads DAGVTQSPTHLIKTRGQQVTLRCSPKSGHDTVSWYQQALGQGPQFIFQYYEEEERQRGNFPDRFSGHQFPNYSSELNVNALLLGDSALYLCASSFAGGGAYEQYFGPGTRLTVT.